The 18 T cell receptor beta chains below were found in one sample sequenced in a study of T cell repertoires in cytomegalovirus infection. Each CDR3 protein is one row after TCRdb ran MiXCR on the reads. The table lists about 250,000 distinct CDR3 sequences, around an eighth of them singletons. Specimen: PBMCs. These receptors all come from a human donor in good health (CMV status not recorded). Some clones in this sample may be carry-over from other donors' samples.

V gene TRBV19 combines with J gene TRBJ2-4; the D gene is possibly TRBD2 (6 bases). Trimming removed 3 bases at V and 1 base at J, with 16 bases between. The CDR3 totals 17 residues. Per germline, CDR1 LNHDA and CDR2 SQIVND (reference sequence). Here the CDR3 reads CASSMIGGAVAKNIQYF. The CDR3 coding sequence is TGTGCCAGTAGTATGATCGGGGGAGCGGTTGCCAAAAACATTCAGTACTTC.

This clonotype was seen repeatedly, ten times or more. The chain couples TRBV19 to TRBJ2-7, with 7 bases fitting TRBD1. CDR3 length: 14 amino acids. The germline V gene has CDR1 LNHDA and CDR2 SQIVND (reference sequence). V was pared by 5 bases and J by 5 bases, with 9 bases of the junction left unmatched. Written as DNA, the CDR3 is TGTGCCAGTAGTCCCCGGCAGGGGGTTGACGAGCAGTACTTC. This encodes CASSPRQGVDEQYF. Supplemented by reference TRBV19 and TRBJ2-7, the full variable domain reads DGGITQSPKYLFRKEGQNVTLSCEQNLNHDAMYWYRQDPGQGLRLIYYSQIVNDFQKGDIAEGYSVSREKKESFPLTVTSAQKNPTAFYLCASSPRQGVDEQYFGPGTRLTVT.

This clonotype was seen only a few times. The genes are TRBV12-3 or TRBV12-4 and TRBJ2-1; D gene uncertain. V was clipped by 6 bases and J by 6 bases, with 18 bases between them. The CDR3 is 15 amino acids. The CDR3 is CASSLMPLGRNEQFF. The CDR3 coding sequence is TGTGCCAGCAGCCTTATGCCCCTGGGCCGCAATGAGCAGTTCTTC.

This clonotype came up many times. The chain joins TRBV28 to TRBJ1-5, with 7 bases aligning to TRBD1. Trimming at V came to 4 bases and at J to 4 bases, leaving 13 bases not matched to a gene. The CDR3 loop spans 17 amino acids. Germline CDR1 MDHEN, CDR2 SYDVKM. CDR3 in amino acids: CASSSGAGGGRNQPQHF. The CDR3 coding sequence is TGTGCCAGCAGTTCTGGGGCAGGGGGTGGTCGGAATCAGCCCCAGCATTTT.

This clonotype was picked up many times. The chain uses TRBV7-2 and TRBJ2-6, with D maybe TRBD1 (6 bases). CDR3 length equals 15 residues. Germline CDR1 and CDR2: SGHTA and FQGNSA. Trimming removed 3 bases from V and 0 bases from J, with 6 bases in between. DNA of the CDR3: TGTGCCAGCAGCTTGGACAGCTCTGGGGCCAACGTCCTGACTTTC. It specifies CASSLDSSGANVLTF. Supplemented by reference TRBV7-2 and TRBJ2-6, the full variable domain reads GAGVSQSPSNKVTEKGKDVELRCDPISGHTALYWYRQSLGQGLEFLIYFQGNSAPDKSGLPSDRFSAERTGGSVSTLTIQRTQQEDSAVYLCASSLDSSGANVLTFGAGSRLTVL.

This clonotype was detected many times. The J gene is TRBJ1-2, the V gene TRBV9; the match to TRBD1 covers 9 bases. This CDR3 contains 14 residues. The V and J ends lost 4 bases and 8 bases, in that order; junction bases with no gene match: 9. Germline V lookup: CDR1 SGDLS, CDR2 YYNGEE. In DNA form, the CDR3 reads TGTGCCAGCAGCCGGGACAGGGCGCATTCGGGCTACACCTTC. Translated, it gives CASSRDRAHSGYTF.

Concerning this clonotype itself: A read error may explain this, as a much larger clone is one base away. The rearrangement uses TRBV19 and TRBJ2-7, with 8 bases lining up with TRBD1. This CDR3 is 14 amino acids long. Germline CDR1 is LNHDA and CDR2 is SQIVND (reference sequence). As DNA, the CDR3 is TGTGCCAGTAGTATGACAGGGGTTGCCTACGAGCGGTACTTC. As protein: CASSMTGVAYERYF. Full variable domain (missing parts from reference TRBV19 and TRBJ2-7): DGGITQSPKYLFRKEGQNVTLSCEQNLNHDAMYWYRQDPGQGLRLIYYSQIVNDFQKGDIAEGYSVSREKKESFPLTVTSAQKNPTAFYLCASSMTGVAYERYFGPGTRLTVT.

In this sample, this clonotype turned up many times. The chain links TRBV11-3 to TRBJ1-1; D gene ambiguous. Germline CDR1 reads SGHNT; CDR2 reads YENEEA. This CDR3 region has 12 residues. Trimming removed 5 bases at V and 7 bases at J, with 11 bases between. In DNA, the CDR3 is TGTGCCAGCAGCCCTACCCACGTTGAAGCTTTCTTT. Amino acid sequence: CASSPTHVEAFF.

This clonotype was seen ten or more times. The chain recombines TRBV30 with TRBJ2-7; D may be TRBD1 (6 bases). CDR1 and CDR2 from the germline V gene are GTSNPN and SVGIG (reference sequence). There are 11 residues in the CDR3. V lost 5 bases to trimming and J lost 6 bases, with 11 bases between them. CDR3: CAWSQGGEQYF. Written as DNA, the CDR3 is TGTGCCTGGTCACAGGGCGGCGAGCAGTACTTC.

This clonotype has just a few counts. The chain's CDR3 is CASSPSRATGGELFF. The DNA for the CDR3 is TGTGCCAGCAGCCCCTCCCGAGCTACCGGCGGGGAGCTGTTTTTT. The chain uses TRBV11-2 and TRBJ2-2; unclear D gene. The CDR3 runs to 15 residues. V was shortened by 5 bases and J by 7 bases, with 17 bases between the two germline ends. The germline gives CDR1 SGHAT, CDR2 FQNNGV.

This clonotype was found a few times. J is TRBJ2-1 and V is TRBV12-5, with TRBD2 matching 9 bases. Germline-derived CDR1 and CDR2 are LGHNT and FRNRAP. The V gene end was trimmed by 7 bases and the J gene end by 1 base; junction bases not matched to a gene: 2. This CDR3 region has 14 residues. Written as DNA, the CDR3 is TGTGCTAGTGTCCTAGCGGGGTCCTACAATGAGCAGTTCTTC. It specifies CASVLAGSYNEQFF.

This clonotype was detected many times. The gene calls are TRBV28 and TRBJ1-5, with D uncertain. The V end was cut by 9 bases, the J end by 0 bases, with 6 bases between. Germline V CDR1 and CDR2: MDHEN, SYDVKM. The CDR3 length is 12 residues. In DNA, the CDR3 is TGTGCCAGTTTGAATAGCAATCAGCCCCAGCATTTT. This sequence encodes CASLNSNQPQHF.

This chain uses TRBV6-2 or TRBV6-3 with TRBJ1-5, with unresolved D. CDR1 MNHEY and CDR2 SVGEGT come from the germline V gene. This CDR3 has 13 residues. V was trimmed by 4 bases and J by 5 bases, leaving 9 bases between them. CDR3 residues: CASSSNPYQPQHF. The DNA of the CDR3 is TGTGCCAGCAGTTCAAACCCATATCAGCCCCAGCATTTT.

This clonotype was seen ten or more times. The V call is TRBV7-2, the J call TRBJ2-2, with D perhaps TRBD2 (6 bases). CDR1 SGHTA and CDR2 FQGNSA come from the germline V gene. This CDR3 has 13 residues. Between the trimmed V and J ends, which lost 5 bases and 15 bases, there was a span of 19 bases. The CDR3 DNA is TGTGCCAGCAGCCCTGGGACTTACCCCCCCGTGTTTTTT. It specifies CASSPGTYPPVFF.

This clonotype has a handful of counts. This sequence joins TRBV5-6 and TRBJ2-7, with 7 nucleotides matching TRBD2. Trimming cost V 4 bases and J 5 bases; bases outside gene matches: 9. This CDR3 has 14 residues. CDR1 and CDR2 from the germline V gene are SGHDT and YYEEEE. Here the CDR3 DNA reads TGTGCCAGCAGCCCCGCGGGGGATCGGGACGAGCAGTACTTC. This codes for CASSPAGDRDEQYF.

This clonotype was seen many times. The J gene is TRBJ1-1, the V gene TRBV7-2; a weak D match, TRBD1 (6 bases). The CDR3 totals 13 residues. From germline, CDR1 is SGHTA and CDR2 FQGNSA. V lost 1 base to trimming and J lost 5 bases, with 8 bases between them. The CDR3 DNA is TGTGCCAGCAGCTTAGGGACAGATACTGAAGCTTTCTTT. This sequence encodes CASSLGTDTEAFF.

The table lists this clonotype with a few counts. The J gene is TRBJ2-7, the V gene TRBV5-1, with D uncertain. The germline V and J ends were trimmed by 0 bases and 6 bases, with 7 bases remaining between them. This CDR3 is 12 amino acids long. The germline CDR1 and CDR2 sequences are SGHRS and YFSETQ. In DNA, the CDR3 is TGCGCCAGCAGCTTGGCCAACGGCGAGCAGTACTTC. Protein product: CASSLANGEQYF. The full variable domain, with the rest looked up from reference TRBV5-1 and TRBJ2-7, is KAGVTQTPRYLIKTRGQQVTLSCSPISGHRSVSWYQQTPGQGLQFLFEYFSETQRNKGNFPGRFSGRQFSNSRSEMNVSTLELGDSALYLCASSLANGEQYFGPGTRLTVT.

At least ten counts were recorded for this clonotype. The chain is built from TRBV6-5 and TRBJ1-5, with 7 bases lining up with TRBD1. The CDR3 is 15 amino acids. Losses at the gene ends were 6 bases for V and 3 bases for J; bases not matched to a gene: 8. Germline CDR1 and CDR2: MNHEY and SVGAGI. CDR3 nucleotides: TGTGCCAGCAGGACAGGGATTGGAAACAATCAGCCCCAGCATTTT. This translates into CASRTGIGNNQPQHF.